Detailed here is one T cell receptor (beta chain). The antigen remains unidentified. This sample is part of a study of OX40 agonist ivuxolimab in advanced cancers. Background on the study: The eligibility criteria allowed prior anti-PD-1, anti-PD-L1 or anti-CTLA-4 therapy, and about 40% had some.

Study-wide points: Circulating CD4+ and CD8+ T cells showed clonal expansion by week 6 at 0.1 to 3.0 mg/kg. Mean expanded clone counts were higher in CD8+ than CD4+ T cells.

CDR1 is SGDLS, CDR2 YYNGEE, per germline. CDR3 size: 16 residues. Trimming cost V 0 bases and J 0 bases, with 12 bases left between them. The assay was immunoSEQ multiplex PCR, and TCRdb's table has in-frame clones only and misses some. This sample has just under 75,000 clones, with 92% found just once. The TCR sequence derives from an adult with an advanced solid tumor such as melanoma, head and neck, liver or kidney cancer. The sequences come from CD4+ or CD8+ T cells sorted from blood, collected in a trial of the OX40 agonist ivuxolimab. The chain joins TRBV9 to TRBJ2-5, with D perhaps matching TRBD1 or TRBD2 (5 bases each). CDR3 in DNA: TGTGCCAGCAGCGTAGCCTGGGGACGGCACCAAGAGACCCAGTACTTC. This gives the protein CASSVAWGRHQETQYF.